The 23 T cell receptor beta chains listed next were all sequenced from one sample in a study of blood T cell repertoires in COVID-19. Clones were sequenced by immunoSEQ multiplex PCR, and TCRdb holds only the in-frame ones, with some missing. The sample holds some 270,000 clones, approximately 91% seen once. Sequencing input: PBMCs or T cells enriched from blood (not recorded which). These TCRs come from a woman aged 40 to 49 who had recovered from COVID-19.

CDR3 DNA: TGTGCCAGCTCACCGGTCAGGAAGAGTCCCCAGCATTTT. It encodes CASSPVRKSPQHF. V and J are TRBV18 and TRBJ1-5; D gene uncertain. The germline V gene has CDR1 KGHSH and CDR2 LQKENI. The V and J ends lost 3 bases and 10 bases respectively, with 13 bases between them. The CDR3 extends over 13 amino acids. The complete variable domain, with remaining parts taken from reference TRBV18 and TRBJ1-5, reads NAGVMQNPRHLVRRRGQEARLRCSPMKGHSHVYWYRQLPEEGLKFMVYLQKENIIDESGMPKERFSAEFPKEGPSILRIQQVVRGDSAAYFCASSPVRKSPQHFGDGTRLSIL.

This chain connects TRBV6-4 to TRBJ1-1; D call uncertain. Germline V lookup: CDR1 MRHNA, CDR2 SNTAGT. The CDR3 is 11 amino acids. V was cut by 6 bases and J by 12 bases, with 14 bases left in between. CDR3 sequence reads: CASSQGRETFF. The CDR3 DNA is TGTGCCAGCAGCCAAGGGAGGGAAACTTTCTTT.

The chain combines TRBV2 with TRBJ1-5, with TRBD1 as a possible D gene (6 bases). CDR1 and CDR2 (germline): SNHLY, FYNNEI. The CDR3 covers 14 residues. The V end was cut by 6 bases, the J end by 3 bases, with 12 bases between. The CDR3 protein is CASSKTGFNQPQHF. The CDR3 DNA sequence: TGTGCCAGCAGCAAAACAGGGTTCAATCAGCCCCAGCATTTT.

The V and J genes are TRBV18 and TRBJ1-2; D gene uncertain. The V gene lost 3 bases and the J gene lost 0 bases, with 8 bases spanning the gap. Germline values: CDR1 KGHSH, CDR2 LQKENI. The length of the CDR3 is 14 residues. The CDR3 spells CASSPTLTNYGYTF. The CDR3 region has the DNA TGTGCCAGCTCACCGACACTGACTAACTATGGCTACACCTTC.

This CDR3 reads CASSFDRRTQYF. Here the CDR3 DNA reads TGTGCCAGCAGTTTTGACAGGAGGACCCAGTACTTC. The gene calls are TRBV12-3 or TRBV12-4 and TRBJ2-5; possibly TRBD1 for D (6 bases). There are 12 residues in the CDR3. Trimming took 3 bases from V and 7 from J, leaving 9 bases between them.

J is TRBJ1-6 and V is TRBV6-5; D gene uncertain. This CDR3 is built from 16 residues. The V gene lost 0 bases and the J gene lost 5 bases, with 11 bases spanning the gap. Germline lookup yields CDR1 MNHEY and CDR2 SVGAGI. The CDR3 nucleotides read TGTGCCAGCAGTTACTCCGGAGAAGCCAATAATTCACCCCTCCACTTT. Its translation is CASSYSGEANNSPLHF.

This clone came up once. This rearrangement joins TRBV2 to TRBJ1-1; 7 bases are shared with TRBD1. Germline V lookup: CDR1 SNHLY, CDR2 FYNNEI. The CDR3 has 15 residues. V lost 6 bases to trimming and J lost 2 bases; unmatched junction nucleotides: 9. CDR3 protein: CASRTLRQGNTEAFF. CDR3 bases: TGTGCCAGCAGGACCCTCAGACAGGGAAACACTGAAGCTTTCTTT.

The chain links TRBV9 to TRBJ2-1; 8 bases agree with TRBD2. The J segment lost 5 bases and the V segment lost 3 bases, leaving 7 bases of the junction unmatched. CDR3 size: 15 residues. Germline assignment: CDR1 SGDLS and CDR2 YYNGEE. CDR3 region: CASSGSGRRDNEQFF. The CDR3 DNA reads TGTGCCAGCAGCGGAAGCGGGAGACGAGACAATGAGCAGTTCTTC.

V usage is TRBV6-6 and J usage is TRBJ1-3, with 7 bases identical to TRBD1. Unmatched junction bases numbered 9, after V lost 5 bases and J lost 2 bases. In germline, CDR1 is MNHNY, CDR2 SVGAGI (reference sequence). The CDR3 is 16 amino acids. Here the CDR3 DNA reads TGTGCCAGCAGTCGATATCAGGGGGGAGCTGGAAACACCATATATTTT. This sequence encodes CASSRYQGGAGNTIYF.

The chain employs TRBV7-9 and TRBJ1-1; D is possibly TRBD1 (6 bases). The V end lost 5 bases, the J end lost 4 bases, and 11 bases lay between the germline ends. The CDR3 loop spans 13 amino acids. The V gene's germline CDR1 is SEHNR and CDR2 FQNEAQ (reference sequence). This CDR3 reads CASSPQDSTEAFF. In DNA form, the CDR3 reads TGTGCCAGCAGCCCCCAGGACAGCACTGAAGCTTTCTTT.

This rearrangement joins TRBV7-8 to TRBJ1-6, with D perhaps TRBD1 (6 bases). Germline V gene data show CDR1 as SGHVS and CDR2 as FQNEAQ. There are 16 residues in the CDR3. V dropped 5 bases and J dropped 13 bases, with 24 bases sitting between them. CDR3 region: CASSPTRGGRDFPLHF. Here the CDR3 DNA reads TGTGCCAGCAGCCCGACCCGGGGGGGGCGCGATTTCCCCCTCCACTTT. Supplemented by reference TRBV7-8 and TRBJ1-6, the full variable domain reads GAGVSQSPRYKVAKRGQDVALRCDPISGHVSLFWYQQALGQGPEFLTYFQNEAQLDKSGLPSDRFFAERPEGSVSTLKIQRTQQEDSAVYLCASSPTRGGRDFPLHFGNGTRLTVT.

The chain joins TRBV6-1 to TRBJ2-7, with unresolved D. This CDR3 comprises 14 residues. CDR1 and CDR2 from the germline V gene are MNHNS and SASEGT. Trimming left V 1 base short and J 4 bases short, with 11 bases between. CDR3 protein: CASSEDLVRYEQYF. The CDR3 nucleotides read TGTGCCAGCAGTGAAGATTTGGTTCGGTACGAGCAGTACTTC.

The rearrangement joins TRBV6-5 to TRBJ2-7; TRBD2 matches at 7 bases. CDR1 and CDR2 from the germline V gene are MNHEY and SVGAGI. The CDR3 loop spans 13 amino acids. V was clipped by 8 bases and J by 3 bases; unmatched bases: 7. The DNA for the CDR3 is TGTGCCAGCCAGGGAGGGTCCATCTACGAGCAGTACTTC. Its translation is CASQGGSIYEQYF.

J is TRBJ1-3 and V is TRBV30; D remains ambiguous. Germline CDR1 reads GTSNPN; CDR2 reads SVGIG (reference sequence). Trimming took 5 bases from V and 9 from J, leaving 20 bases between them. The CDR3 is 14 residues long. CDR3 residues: CAWGNSRVGSTIYF. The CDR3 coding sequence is TGTGCCTGGGGTAATTCCCGGGTAGGGAGCACCATATATTTT.

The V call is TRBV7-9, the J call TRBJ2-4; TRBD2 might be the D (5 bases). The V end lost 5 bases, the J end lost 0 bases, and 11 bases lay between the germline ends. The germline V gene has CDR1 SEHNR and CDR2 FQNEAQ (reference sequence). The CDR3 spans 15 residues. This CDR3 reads CASSPTRVAKNIQYF. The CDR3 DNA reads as TGTGCCAGCAGCCCTACTAGGGTAGCCAAAAACATTCAGTACTTC.

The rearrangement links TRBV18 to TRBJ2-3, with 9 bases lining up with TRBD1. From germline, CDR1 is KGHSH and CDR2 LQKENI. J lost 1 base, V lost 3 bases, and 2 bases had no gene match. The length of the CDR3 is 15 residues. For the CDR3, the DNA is TGTGCCAGCTCACCGGGACAGGGTGGCACAGATACGCAGTATTTT. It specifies CASSPGQGGTDTQYF.

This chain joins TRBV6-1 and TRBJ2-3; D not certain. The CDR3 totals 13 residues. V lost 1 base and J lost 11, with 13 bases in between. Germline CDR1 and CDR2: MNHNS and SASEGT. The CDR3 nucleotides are TGTGCCAGCAGTGAAGGAAGCCCACCAGGGCAGTATTTT. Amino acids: CASSEGSPPGQYF.

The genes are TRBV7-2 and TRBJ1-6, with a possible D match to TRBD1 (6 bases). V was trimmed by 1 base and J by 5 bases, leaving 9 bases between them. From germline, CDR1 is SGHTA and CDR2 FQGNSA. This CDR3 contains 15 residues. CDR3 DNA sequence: TGTGCCAGCAGCTTAGTTGGGACAAATAATTCACCCCTCCACTTT. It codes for CASSLVGTNNSPLHF.

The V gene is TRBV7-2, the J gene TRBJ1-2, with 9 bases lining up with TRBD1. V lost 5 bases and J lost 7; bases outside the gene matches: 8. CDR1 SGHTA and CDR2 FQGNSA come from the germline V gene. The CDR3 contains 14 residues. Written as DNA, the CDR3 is TGTGCCAGCAGCCGGACAGGGGCCGAGGGTGGCTACACCTTC. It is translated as CASSRTGAEGGYTF. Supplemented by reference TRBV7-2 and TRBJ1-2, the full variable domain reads GAGVSQSPSNKVTEKGKDVELRCDPISGHTALYWYRQSLGQGLEFLIYFQGNSAPDKSGLPSDRFSAERTGGSVSTLTIQRTQQEDSAVYLCASSRTGAEGGYTFGSGTRLTVV.

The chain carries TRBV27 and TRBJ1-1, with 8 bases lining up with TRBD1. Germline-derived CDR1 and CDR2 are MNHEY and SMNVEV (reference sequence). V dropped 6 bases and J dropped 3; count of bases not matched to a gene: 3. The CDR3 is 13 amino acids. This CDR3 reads CASSEDRDTEAFF. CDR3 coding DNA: TGTGCCAGCAGCGAGGACAGGGACACTGAAGCTTTCTTT.

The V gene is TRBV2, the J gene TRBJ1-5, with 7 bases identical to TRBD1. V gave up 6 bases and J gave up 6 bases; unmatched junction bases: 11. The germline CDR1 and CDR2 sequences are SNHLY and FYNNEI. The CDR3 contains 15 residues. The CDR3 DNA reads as TGTGCCAGCAGCTCTGACAGGGTTGCTGTTCAGCCCCAGCATTTT. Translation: CASSSDRVAVQPQHF.

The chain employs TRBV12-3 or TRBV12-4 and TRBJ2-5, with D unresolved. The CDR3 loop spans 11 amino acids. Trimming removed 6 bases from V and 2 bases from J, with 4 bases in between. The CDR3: CASSPQETQYF. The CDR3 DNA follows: TGTGCCAGCAGCCCTCAAGAGACCCAGTACTTC.

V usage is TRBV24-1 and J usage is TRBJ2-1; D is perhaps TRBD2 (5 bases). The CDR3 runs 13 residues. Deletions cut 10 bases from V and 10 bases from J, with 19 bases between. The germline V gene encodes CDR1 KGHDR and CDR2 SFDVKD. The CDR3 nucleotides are TGTGCCACAAGCGGAGAAGGGAATGGCGAGCAGTTCTTC. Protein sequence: CATSGEGNGEQFF.